The rows below give T cell receptor beta chains drawn from one sample of a study of T cells in tumors after PD-1 blockade. The protocol was immunoSEQ multiplex PCR, while the TCRdb copy is restricted to in-frame clones and leaves out a portion. The sample records tens of thousands of clones, 70% to 85% being singletons. The sequencing here drew on PBMCs, taken before anti-PD-1 therapy. The receptor source for this set is a human donor with advanced basal cell or squamous cell carcinoma (not recorded which). Both conserved end residues are part of each CDR3. A D gene is named only where the DNA matches it firmly. Only part of the rows carry a size: once, few, many, or a class if the clone is expanded.

j_call	d_call	clone_size	v_call	cdr3_nt	cdr3_aa
TRBJ1-2	TRBD1	.	TRBV29-1	TGCAGCGTAGGGACAGGGGGAAACTATGGCTACACCTTC	CSVGTGGNYGYTF
TRBJ2-5	.	.	TRBV5-1	TGCGCCAGCAGCTGGGTTGGGGAACTCCAAGAGACCCAGTACTTC	CASSWVGELQETQYF
TRBJ2-7	TRBD2	.	TRBV28	TGTGCCAGCAGTTTTAGTCTAGCGGGCCTCTCCTACGAGCAGTACTTC	CASSFSLAGLSYEQYF
TRBJ2-7	.	.	TRBV7-2	TGTGCCAGCAGCAGAACAGGGAACTACGAGCAGTACTTC	CASSRTGNYEQYF
TRBJ2-3	.	.	TRBV7-8	TGTGCCAGCAGCTTAGGGTCAGGGGTGGGGTGGGCAGATACGCAGTATTTT	CASSLGSGVGWADTQYF
TRBJ1-2	.	.	TRBV5-1	TGCGCCAGCAGCTTGGCAGCCGGGGGCGAGGGCTACACCTTC	CASSLAAGGEGYTF
TRBJ1-2	.	.	TRBV4-1	TGCGCCAGCAGCCAAGATCAGACCCCTAACTATGGCTACACCTTC	CASSQDQTPNYGYTF
TRBJ2-5	TRBD1	.	TRBV5-1	TGCGCCAGCGGGTCAGTAGGGGGCGGGGAGACCCAGTACTTC	CASGSVGGGETQYF
TRBJ2-5	.	once	TRBV3-1/TRBV3-2	TGTGCCAGCAGAGCCAGGGGGGGCTTCAAAGAGACCCAGTACTTC	CASRARGGFKETQYF
TRBJ1-6	.	medium-sized	TRBV28	TGTGCCAGCAGTTTGGCCGAAAGCTCCTATAATTCACCCCTCCACTTT	CASSLAESSYNSPLHF
TRBJ1-2	TRBD1	.	TRBV19	TGTGCCAGTAGTCCCGACAGGGTGTATGGCTACACCTTC	CASSPDRVYGYTF
TRBJ1-1	.	.	TRBV12-3/TRBV12-4	TGTGCCAGCAGTTTAGTTTCCACTGAAGCTTTCTTT	CASSLVSTEAFF
TRBJ1-2	TRBD1	.	TRBV6-5	TGTGCCAGCAGTTACCGAGGACAGGGGGCCTATGGCTACACCTTC	CASSYRGQGAYGYTF
TRBJ2-5	.	.	TRBV6-1	TGTGCCAGCAGTGAAAATCCGGGGCCTCAAGAGACCCAGTACTTC	CASSENPGPQETQYF
TRBJ1-1	.	.	TRBV4-1	TGCGCCAGCAGCCAAGAAGGGACGGCCAACACTGAAGCTTTCTTT	CASSQEGTANTEAFF
TRBJ2-7	.	.	TRBV12-3/TRBV12-4	TGTGCCAGCAGTATCTCATTCTACGGGCAGTACTTC	CASSISFYGQYF
TRBJ2-3	.	.	TRBV5-4	TGTGCCAGCAGCTTCATAGGCACAGATACGCAGTATTTT	CASSFIGTDTQYF
TRBJ2-2	.	.	TRBV6-2/TRBV6-3	TGTGCCAGCAGTTCACCAGGGCGGATCGGGGAGCTGTTTTTT	CASSSPGRIGELFF
TRBJ2-3	TRBD1	.	TRBV5-1	TGCGCCAGCAGCGGGGGACAGGGGGCGAGGAGAGATACGCAGTATTTT	CASSGGQGARRDTQYF
TRBJ1-1	.	.	TRBV5-8	TGTGCCAGCAACCAACGACAAGGGAACACTGAAGCTTTCTTT	CASNQRQGNTEAFF
TRBJ2-7	TRBD2	.	TRBV11-3	TGTGCCAGCAGCACTCGGACTAGCGGGTCCTACGAGCAGTACTTC	CASSTRTSGSYEQYF
TRBJ2-7	TRBD1	few	TRBV28	TGTGCCAGCAGGACAGGGGTACACTACTACGAGCAGTACTTC	CASRTGVHYYEQYF
TRBJ1-1	.	.	TRBV14	TGTGCCAGCAGCCAAGATCAGGGATTAGGCCCGGTGAACACTGAAGCTTTCTTT	CASSQDQGLGPVNTEAFF
TRBJ1-1	.	.	TRBV5-6	TGTGCCAGCAGCCCGGTATACAGGGTAACTGAAGCTTTCTTT	CASSPVYRVTEAFF
TRBJ1-5	.	.	TRBV4-1	TGCGCCAGCAGCCAAGATGCGGGTCAGCCCCAGCATTTT	CASSQDAGQPQHF
TRBJ2-5	.	.	TRBV5-1	TGCGCCAGCAGCTCCCTGGACAGAGAGCAAGAGACCCAGTACTTC	CASSSLDREQETQYF
TRBJ2-3	.	.	TRBV24-1	TGTGCCACCAGTGACAGGGAAATTCATAGCACAGATACGCAGTATTTT	CATSDREIHSTDTQYF
TRBJ2-3	TRBD2	.	TRBV7-9	TGTGCCAGCAGCCCAGGACTAGCGGGAGCGGCAGATACGCAGTATTTT	CASSPGLAGAADTQYF
TRBJ1-2	.	once	TRBV6-5	TGTGCCAGCTCGCTCCGGGGGAACTATGGCTACACCTTC	CASSLRGNYGYTF
TRBJ2-3	TRBD2	.	TRBV25-1	TGTGCCAGCAGTGACCTCGGACTAGCGACAAGCACAGATACGCAGTATTTT	CASSDLGLATSTDTQYF
TRBJ2-1	.	.	TRBV6-5	TGTGCCAGCAGTAGGCAGTTCAATGAGCAGTTCTTC	CASSRQFNEQFF
TRBJ2-3	TRBD2	.	TRBV5-1	TGCGCCAGCAGTGCGGGGGTTGGAGATACGCAGTATTTT	CASSAGVGDTQYF
TRBJ2-2	.	.	TRBV6-4	TGTGCCAGCAGTGACTCGTATCCGGGGGATCACGGGGAGCTGTTTTTT	CASSDSYPGDHGELFF
TRBJ2-2	TRBD1	.	TRBV28	TGTGCCAGCAGTTCGACAGGGGACACCGGGGAGCTGTTTTTT	CASSSTGDTGELFF
TRBJ1-4	TRBD1	.	TRBV4-2	TGTGCCAGCAGCCAAAGTGGGGGGACAGGGGGCCCTAATGAAAAACTGTTTTTT	CASSQSGGTGGPNEKLFF
TRBJ2-1	TRBD2	.	TRBV24-1	TGTGCCACCAGTGACGTCGGACTAGCGGACTACAATGAGCAGTTCTTC	CATSDVGLADYNEQFF
TRBJ2-1	.	.	TRBV24-1	TGTGCCACCAGTGATTTCGACAATGAGCAGTTCTTC	CATSDFDNEQFF
TRBJ2-2	TRBD1	.	TRBV7-8	TGTGCCAGCAGGATCCAGGGGGCCCAAACCGGGGAGCTGTTTTTT	CASRIQGAQTGELFF
TRBJ2-7	TRBD2	.	TRBV5-1	TGCGCCAGCAGCTTGGTTAGCGGGTCTTCGCGAGAGCAGTACTTC	CASSLVSGSSREQYF
TRBJ2-5	.	.	TRBV27	TGTGCCAGCAGTTTATTGGCGGGGGCACAAGAGACCCAGTACTTC	CASSLLAGAQETQYF
TRBJ2-7	.	few	TRBV11-3	TGTGCCAGCAGCCCTGAGGGACGGGCCGAGCAGTACTTC	CASSPEGRAEQYF
TRBJ1-5	.	.	TRBV29-1	TGCAGCGCCCGGGGGGGTAGCAATCAGCCCCAGCATTTT	CSARGGSNQPQHF
TRBJ2-1	TRBD1	.	TRBV5-1	TGCGCCAGCAGCGACCGGGACAGGTACAATGAGCAGTTCTTC	CASSDRDRYNEQFF
TRBJ2-7	TRBD2	few	TRBV6-5	TGTGCCAGCAGTTACCGGACTAGCGGCTCCTACGAGCAGTACTTC	CASSYRTSGSYEQYF
TRBJ1-2	.	few	TRBV14	TGTGCCAGCAGCCAAGATCTCCAGGGAGGCTACACCTTC	CASSQDLQGGYTF